This T cell receptor (beta chain) was sequenced during a study of T-cell reconstitution after alpha-beta-depleted transplantation in children (dated by TCRdb to 2016 to 2017). About the study as a whole: The study quantitatively tracked T-cell immune reconstitution after TCRalphabeta/CD19-depleted allogeneic hematopoietic cell transplantation in children using TCR repertoire profiling.

The meaning of the sample's treatment or condition label: allogeneic hematopoietic cell transplantation with graft depleted of TCRalphabeta T cells and CD19 B cells. The children who served as transplant recipients had been given grafts of TCRalphabeta/CD19-depleted allogeneic hematopoietic cells. Beyond this particular receptor, the publication reports: In some patients, the high TCRbeta diversity seen at day 60 was put down to recipient T cells and intrathymic progenitors that had survived conditioning. The apparently early recovery of alphabetaT-cell counts about two months after transplant reportedly depended on only several hundred rapidly expanded clones that came from non-depleted graft cells. Over subsequent months, a decline in hyperexpanded clone frequencies was noted, and after one year, T-cell counts and TCRbeta diversity were mostly ascribed to newly produced T cells.

CDR1 is given as SGHAT and CDR2 as FQDESV, both from the germline V gene (reference sequence). There are 18 amino acids in the CDR3, from cysteine to phenylalanine inclusive. Only the CDR3 DNA is retained, 54 bases long and in frame from the first base. The junction shows trimming of 2 bases on V and 2 bases on J, and the gene matches do not reach 12 bases of it. Receptor amplification or capture employed PCR. These reads were obtained on an Illumina HiSeq 2500. Molecular barcoding was employed in the preparation of TCR libraries, with unique molecular identifiers being used to normalize TCRbeta repertoire quantification. Clones were called with MiXCR by TCRdb after fastp trimmed the public reads at Q25, and only in-frame beta chains were retained. Rows with one shared CDR3 protein collapse into an entry with the most common genes and DNA. In this sample the table shows some 300,000 distinct CDR3 sequences, about 9.5% of which occur a single time. The biggest ten clones account for less than 8% of the sample.

This clonotype was seen repeatedly, ten times or more. Its antigen is still unknown. The record has no base qualities; no much larger clone is one base away. The source is a boy in the first two years of life with acute myeloid leukemia, due to receive a stem cell transplant. Sequences were derived from PBMCs, sampled before TCRalphabeta/CD19-depleted stem cell transplant. Recombination joined TRBV11-1 with TRBJ2-1; a stretch of 7 junction bases matches TRBD2. The bases are TGTGCCAGCAGCTTAAAAGCTAGCGGATTGCCGACCTACAATGAGCAGTTCTTC. Its protein reads: CASSLKASGLPTYNEQFF.